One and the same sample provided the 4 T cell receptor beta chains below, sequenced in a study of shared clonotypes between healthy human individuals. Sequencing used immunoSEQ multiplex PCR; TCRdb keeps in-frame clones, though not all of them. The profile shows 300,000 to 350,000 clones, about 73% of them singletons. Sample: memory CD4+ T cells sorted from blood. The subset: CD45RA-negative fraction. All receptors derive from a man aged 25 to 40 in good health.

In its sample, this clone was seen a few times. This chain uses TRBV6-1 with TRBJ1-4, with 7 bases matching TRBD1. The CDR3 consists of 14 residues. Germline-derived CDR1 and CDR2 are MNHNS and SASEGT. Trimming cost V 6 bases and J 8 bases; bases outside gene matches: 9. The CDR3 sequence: CASSSGTVREKLFF. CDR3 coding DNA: TGTGCCAGCAGCTCCGGGACAGTAAGGGAAAAACTGTTTTTT.

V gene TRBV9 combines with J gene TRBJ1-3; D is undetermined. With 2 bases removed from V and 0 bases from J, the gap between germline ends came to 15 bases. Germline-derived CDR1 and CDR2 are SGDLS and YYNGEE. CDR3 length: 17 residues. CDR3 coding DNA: TGTGCCAGCAGCGTCACCGAGAGCCCTCTCTCTGGAAACACCATATATTTT. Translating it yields CASSVTESPLSGNTIYF.

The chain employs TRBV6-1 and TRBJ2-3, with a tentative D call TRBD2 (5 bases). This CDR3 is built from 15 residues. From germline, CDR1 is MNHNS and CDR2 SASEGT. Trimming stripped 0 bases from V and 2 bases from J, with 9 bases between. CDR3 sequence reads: CASSEASGNTDTQYF. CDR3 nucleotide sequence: TGTGCCAGCAGTGAAGCTTCGGGGAACACAGATACGCAGTATTTT.

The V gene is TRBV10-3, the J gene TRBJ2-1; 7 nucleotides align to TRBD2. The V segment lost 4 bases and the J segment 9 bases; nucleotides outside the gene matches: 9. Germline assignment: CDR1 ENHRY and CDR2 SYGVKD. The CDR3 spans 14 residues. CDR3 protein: CAISGLSGKGEQFF. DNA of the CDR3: TGTGCCATCAGTGGGTTAAGCGGGAAGGGTGAGCAGTTCTTC.